These 21 T cell receptor beta chains were all obtained from the same sample, sequenced in a study of blood T cell repertoires in COVID-19. Some clones are missing from TCRdb's copy, which holds only in-frame ones; the method was immunoSEQ multiplex PCR. Of around 220,000 clones listed, 90% were seen once; the top ten hold over 12%. The sample taken for sequencing was PBMCs or T cells enriched from blood (not recorded which). These receptors all stem from a man younger than 40 who had been exposed to COVID-19.

This chain connects TRBV7-9 to TRBJ1-2, with 10 bases fitting TRBD1. Unmatched junction bases numbered 3, after V lost 2 bases and J lost 3 bases. Per germline, CDR1 SEHNR and CDR2 FQNEAQ (reference sequence). CDR3 size: 15 residues. CDR3 region: CASSLMGQGHYGYTF. For the CDR3, the DNA is TGTGCCAGCAGCTTAATGGGACAGGGGCACTATGGCTACACCTTC.

The chain links TRBV5-6 to TRBJ1-1; D is unclear. CDR1 SGHDT and CDR2 YYEEEE come from the germline V gene. With 7 bases removed from V and 4 bases from J, the gap between germline ends came to 14 bases. This CDR3 has 13 amino acids. CDR3: CASQWTYGTEAFF. The CDR3 nucleotides read TGTGCCAGCCAGTGGACTTACGGCACTGAAGCTTTCTTT.

V is TRBV11-1 and J is TRBJ2-1; the D is unclear. Germline V gives CDR1 SGHAT, CDR2 FQDESV (reference sequence). The V and J ends lost 2 bases and 7 bases respectively, with 6 bases between them. CDR3 length: 12 residues. For the CDR3, the DNA is TGTGCCAGCAGCTTACTGAGGAATGAGCAGTTCTTC. It encodes CASSLLRNEQFF.

This chain uses TRBV27 with TRBJ1-2, with TRBD1 as a possible D gene (6 bases). The V gene's germline CDR1 is MNHEY and CDR2 SMNVEV (reference sequence). This CDR3 is built from 15 residues. V was trimmed by 7 bases and J by 0 bases, leaving 15 bases between them. The CDR3 nucleotides are TGTGCCAGCAAACCAGGGGTCTCCGCTAACTATGGCTACACCTTC. Translating it yields CASKPGVSANYGYTF.

V gene TRBV29-1 combines with J gene TRBJ2-7; D remains ambiguous. Trimming took off 8 bases at V and 0 bases at J, with 14 bases between the two ends. CDR3 length equals 13 residues. CDR1 is SQVTM and CDR2 is ANQGSEA in the germline V gene. CDR3 sequence reads: CSSEVALSYEQYF. CDR3 bases: TGCAGCTCTGAGGTAGCTCTCTCCTACGAGCAGTACTTC.

The chain employs TRBV4-1 and TRBJ1-3, with TRBD1 matching over 7 bases. The CDR3 covers 17 residues. Germline V CDR1 and CDR2: MGHRA, YSYEKL. Trimming at V came to 3 bases and at J to 0 bases, leaving 8 bases not matched to a gene. The CDR3 region is CASSQLAGTDSGNTIYF. In nucleotides, the CDR3 is TGCGCCAGCAGCCAGCTGGCCGGGACAGACTCTGGAAACACCATATATTTT.

The V call is TRBV7-2, the J call TRBJ1-2; TRBD1 matches at 9 bases. The CDR3 is made up of 15 amino acids. The V and J ends lost 6 bases and 7 bases, in that order; junction bases with no gene match: 12. Germline CDR1 and CDR2: SGHTA and FQGNSA. The CDR3 DNA reads TGTGCCAGCAGTTCTACGACAGGGGGAGGAGTTGGCTACACCTTC. It specifies CASSSTTGGGVGYTF.

The rearrangement joins TRBV6-1 to TRBJ1-5; the match to TRBD1 covers 7 bases. This CDR3 has 13 amino acids. The V segment lost 3 bases and the J segment 7 bases; nucleotides outside the gene matches: 3. Per germline, CDR1 MNHNS and CDR2 SASEGT. CDR3 sequence reads: CASSERQGQPQHF. DNA of the CDR3: TGTGCCAGCAGTGAGCGACAGGGACAGCCCCAGCATTTT.

The genes are TRBV4-1 and TRBJ2-7; D may be TRBD2 (5 bases). Germline values: CDR1 MGHRA, CDR2 YSYEKL. This CDR3 has 14 amino acids. Trimming shortened V by 3 bases and J by 2 bases, and 11 bases separated the two germline ends. In DNA form, the CDR3 reads TGCGCCAGCAGCCACTACGGGAAAGCCTACGAGCAGTACTTC. It is translated as CASSHYGKAYEQYF.

The chain links TRBV6-5 to TRBJ2-7; 7 bases are a match to TRBD1. Per germline, CDR1 MNHEY and CDR2 SVGAGI. This CDR3 spans 14 amino acids. After removal of 7 bases from V and 3 bases from J, the junction contained 9 bases not matched to a gene. CDR3: CASNKEPGGYEQYF. The CDR3 DNA sequence: TGTGCCAGCAATAAGGAGCCAGGGGGCTACGAGCAGTACTTC.

This clone turned up a few times. The J gene is TRBJ2-1, the V gene TRBV10-3; the match to TRBD1 covers 9 bases. This CDR3 has 15 amino acids. V was clipped by 7 bases and J by 8 bases; unmatched bases: 12. Germline lookup yields CDR1 ENHRY and CDR2 SYGVKD. CDR3 in amino acids: CAITDGTGNVHEQFF. Here the CDR3 DNA reads TGTGCCATCACCGACGGGACAGGGAATGTCCATGAGCAGTTCTTC.

The chain combines TRBV6-5 with TRBJ2-7, with 10 bases lining up with TRBD2. This CDR3 has 15 residues. V shed 4 bases and J 1 base; nucleotides not matched to a gene: 4. Per the germline V gene, CDR1 is MNHEY and CDR2 is SVGAGI. DNA for the CDR3: TGTGCCAGCAGTTCGTTAGCGGGGGGATCCTACGAGCAGTACTTC. It yields the protein CASSSLAGGSYEQYF.

The chain combines TRBV30 with TRBJ2-6, with TRBD2 identical over 9 bases. Trimming removed 1 base from V and 0 bases from J; junction bases left unmatched: 4. Germline values: CDR1 GTSNPN, CDR2 SVGIG (reference sequence). The CDR3 has 17 amino acids. CDR3 sequence reads: CAWSGVAGVSGANVLTF. CDR3 bases: TGTGCCTGGAGTGGGGTAGCGGGGGTCTCTGGGGCCAACGTCCTGACTTTC.

The chain joins TRBV2 to TRBJ2-1; TRBD1 agrees at 9 bases. There are 14 residues in the CDR3. V lost 8 bases and J lost 4; bases outside the gene matches: 6. The germline V gene has CDR1 SNHLY and CDR2 FYNNEI. The CDR3 coding sequence is TGTGCCAGCTATGGGACAGGGCCTTACAATGAGCAGTTCTTC. This translates into CASYGTGPYNEQFF.

V usage is TRBV19 and J usage is TRBJ1-5; 8 positions agree with TRBD1. Germline values: CDR1 LNHDA, CDR2 SQIVND (reference sequence). With V trimmed by 7 bases and J by 5 bases, 10 bases remained unmatched. The CDR3 runs 15 residues. CDR3 sequence: CASTQGQGPHQPQHF. CDR3 DNA: TGTGCCAGTACCCAAGGACAGGGCCCTCATCAGCCCCAGCATTTT.

This clone was detected only a few times. The chain employs TRBV29-1 and TRBJ1-4; tentatively, D is TRBD1 (5 bases). V lost 3 bases, J lost 7 bases, and 9 bases lay in between. This CDR3 has 12 amino acids. From germline, CDR1 is SQVTM and CDR2 ANQGSEA. CDR3 nucleotides: TGCAGCGTTGAGCAGGGTAGTGAAAAACTGTTTTTT. This gives the protein CSVEQGSEKLFF.

This chain connects TRBV6-5 to TRBJ1-6, with D tentatively TRBD1 (5 bases). Trimming cost V 2 bases and J 13 bases, with 15 bases left between them. Per the germline V gene, CDR1 is MNHEY and CDR2 is SVGAGI. This CDR3 comprises 14 residues. The CDR3 here is CASSYADKAFPLHF. Here the CDR3 DNA reads TGTGCCAGCAGTTACGCGGACAAGGCTTTTCCCCTCCACTTT.

CDR3 sequence reads: CASSPGYQGDHSPLHF. For the CDR3, the DNA is TGTGCCAGCAGCCCGGGGTACCAGGGGGATCATTCACCCCTCCACTTT. The V gene is TRBV7-9, the J gene TRBJ1-6; 7 positions match TRBD1. From germline, CDR1 is SEHNR and CDR2 FQNEAQ (reference sequence). The V gene end was trimmed by 5 bases and the J gene end by 8 bases; junction bases not matched to a gene: 12. The CDR3 loop spans 16 amino acids.

CDR3 residues: CAWGTGEGNTIYF. The CDR3 region has the DNA TGTGCCTGGGGGACAGGGGAGGGAAACACCATATATTTT. The gene calls are TRBV30 and TRBJ1-3; 10 bases line up with TRBD1. CDR3 length: 13 residues. The germline CDR1 and CDR2 sequences are GTSNPN and SVGIG (reference sequence). J gave up 4 bases and V 5 bases, and 2 bases lay outside the gene matches.

By share, this clone counts as medium-sized. The chain carries TRBV5-6 and TRBJ2-1; TRBD1 is a possible D gene (6 bases). The V gene lost 4 bases and the J gene lost 2 bases, with 16 bases spanning the gap. In germline, CDR1 is SGHDT, CDR2 YYEEEE. This CDR3 spans 16 amino acids. DNA for the CDR3: TGTGCCAGCAGCCCCCTAGGGGGTGGGCCCTACAATGAGCAGTTCTTC. This translates into CASSPLGGGPYNEQFF.

The rearrangement links TRBV9 to TRBJ2-5, with TRBD2 matching over 10 bases. The V and J ends lost 0 bases and 5 bases, in that order; junction bases with no gene match: 7. The CDR3 covers 16 residues. Germline CDR1 and CDR2: SGDLS and YYNGEE. The CDR3 nucleotides are TGTGCCAGCAGCGTAGGTAGCGGGGGGTTCGGGGAGACCCAGTACTTC. It encodes CASSVGSGGFGETQYF.